The rows below give T cell receptor beta chains drawn from one sample of a study of radiation and T cells in renal cell carcinoma. Method: immunoSEQ multiplex PCR; TCRdb's copy keeps in-frame clones and lacks some. The table has roughly 150,000 clones, about 91% seen once. The specimen comprised blood, sampled from a patient whose treatment included radiotherapy and nephrectomy. Receptors were obtained from a woman in her 50s with renal cell carcinoma. Each CDR3 is given with its conserved first and last residue. The order of the fields is D gene, V gene, J gene, CDR3 protein, CDR3 DNA. A D gene is named only where the DNA matches it firmly.

d_gene: NA
v_gene: TRBV6-1
j_gene: TRBJ2-2
CDR3aa: CASGGRVTGELFF
CDR3nt: TGTGCCAGCGGGGGGCGGGTCACCGGGGAGCTGTTTTTT

d_gene: NA
v_gene: TRBV5-1
j_gene: TRBJ2-5
CDR3aa: CASSLPTKETQYF
CDR3nt: TGCGCCAGCAGCCTGCCTACCAAAGAGACCCAGTACTTC

d_gene: NA
v_gene: TRBV6-5
j_gene: TRBJ2-7
CDR3aa: CASSYSRVSNEQYF
CDR3nt: TGTGCCAGCAGTTATTCCAGGGTCAGCAACGAGCAGTACTTC

d_gene: TRBD2
v_gene: TRBV7-8
j_gene: TRBJ2-3
CDR3aa: CASSYRGGMTDTQYF
CDR3nt: TGTGCCAGCAGCTACCGGGGGGGGATGACAGATACGCAGTATTTT

d_gene: NA
v_gene: TRBV11-2
j_gene: TRBJ2-7
CDR3aa: CASSLEIGSYEQYF
CDR3nt: TGTGCCAGCAGCTTAGAAATCGGCTCCTACGAGCAGTACTTC

d_gene: NA
v_gene: TRBV19
j_gene: TRBJ1-2
CDR3aa: CASRDSQHYGYTF
CDR3nt: TGTGCCAGTAGGGACAGCCAACACTATGGCTACACCTTC

d_gene: TRBD2
v_gene: TRBV2
j_gene: TRBJ2-3
CDR3aa: CASSEERGGTDTQYF
CDR3nt: TGTGCCAGCAGTGAAGAGCGGGGGGGCACAGATACGCAGTATTTT

d_gene: NA
v_gene: TRBV2
j_gene: TRBJ2-7
CDR3aa: CASSVGQVDYEQYF
CDR3nt: TGTGCCAGCAGTGTGGGGCAGGTAGACTACGAGCAGTACTTC

d_gene: NA
v_gene: TRBV19
j_gene: TRBJ2-3
CDR3aa: CASLGGATDTQYF
CDR3nt: TGTGCCAGCCTGGGCGGGGCCACAGATACGCAGTATTTT

d_gene: NA
v_gene: TRBV5-6
j_gene: TRBJ1-4
CDR3aa: CASSDTINEKLFF
CDR3nt: TGTGCCAGCAGCGATACAATTAATGAAAAACTGTTTTTT

d_gene: TRBD2
v_gene: TRBV5-1
j_gene: TRBJ2-1
CDR3aa: CASSIRDSGGEQFF
CDR3nt: TGCGCCAGCAGCATCCGGGATTCGGGGGGTGAGCAGTTCTTC

d_gene: NA
v_gene: TRBV4-3
j_gene: TRBJ2-7
CDR3aa: CASSQEPGAFSYEQYF
CDR3nt: TGCGCCAGCAGCCAGGAGCCCGGGGCCTTCTCCTACGAGCAGTACTTC

d_gene: NA
v_gene: TRBV15
j_gene: TRBJ2-1
CDR3aa: CATSRQQDSSYNEQFF
CDR3nt: TGTGCCACCAGCAGGCAGCAGGACAGCTCCTACAATGAGCAGTTCTTC

d_gene: NA
v_gene: TRBV7-2
j_gene: TRBJ1-2
CDR3aa: CASPLSPATNYGYTF
CDR3nt: TGTGCCAGCCCCTTAAGCCCGGCTACTAACTATGGCTACACCTTC

d_gene: NA
v_gene: TRBV30
j_gene: TRBJ2-2
CDR3aa: CAWSPPEGTGELFF
CDR3nt: TGTGCCTGGAGTCCCCCCGAAGGGACCGGGGAGCTGTTTTTT

d_gene: NA
v_gene: TRBV6-4
j_gene: TRBJ2-5
CDR3aa: CASNTFRDVSGETQYF
CDR3nt: TGTGCCAGCAATACATTCCGGGACGTATCGGGAGAGACCCAGTACTTC

d_gene: NA
v_gene: TRBV7-3
j_gene: TRBJ1-1
CDR3aa: CASSMTVRTEAFF
CDR3nt: TGTGCCAGCAGCATGACAGTAAGGACTGAAGCTTTCTTT

d_gene: NA
v_gene: TRBV9
j_gene: TRBJ2-1
CDR3aa: CASSAGTYYNEQFF
CDR3nt: TGTGCCAGCAGCGCCGGGACCTATTACAATGAGCAGTTCTTC

d_gene: NA
v_gene: TRBV14
j_gene: TRBJ2-7
CDR3aa: CASSQLEYSNTYEQYF
CDR3nt: TGTGCCAGCAGCCAACTAGAATACAGTAATACCTACGAGCAGTACTTC

d_gene: NA
v_gene: TRBV6-5
j_gene: TRBJ1-2
CDR3aa: CASSLSGGAYGYTF
CDR3nt: TGTGCCAGCAGCCTGTCGGGGGGCGCGTATGGCTACACCTTC

d_gene: TRBD1
v_gene: TRBV6-1
j_gene: TRBJ1-2
CDR3aa: CASSWPGQGKDGYTF
CDR3nt: TGTGCCAGCAGCTGGCCGGGACAGGGAAAGGATGGCTACACCTTC

d_gene: NA
v_gene: TRBV6-5
j_gene: TRBJ1-3
CDR3aa: CATNRARSGNTIYF
CDR3nt: TGTGCCACAAACAGGGCTCGCTCTGGAAACACCATATATTTT

d_gene: NA
v_gene: TRBV4-1
j_gene: TRBJ1-3
CDR3aa: CASSQGSSFDTIYF
CDR3nt: TGCGCCAGCAGCCAAGGGAGCAGCTTTGACACCATATATTTT

d_gene: TRBD1
v_gene: TRBV10-3
j_gene: TRBJ2-7
CDR3aa: CAMRSGQDYEQYF
CDR3nt: TGTGCCATGAGATCGGGACAGGACTACGAGCAGTACTTC

d_gene: NA
v_gene: TRBV9
j_gene: TRBJ1-3
CDR3aa: CASRALGGSHSLSGNTIYF
CDR3nt: TGTGCCAGCAGGGCTCTGGGGGGATCCCACTCTCTCTCTGGAAACACCATATATTTT

d_gene: TRBD1
v_gene: TRBV9
j_gene: TRBJ2-2
CDR3aa: CASSVGQGFGELFF
CDR3nt: TGTGCCAGCAGCGTAGGACAGGGGTTCGGGGAGCTGTTTTTT

d_gene: TRBD1
v_gene: TRBV11-1
j_gene: TRBJ2-1
CDR3aa: CASIKSGQTLYNEQFF
CDR3nt: TGTGCCAGCATCAAATCGGGACAGACCCTATACAATGAGCAGTTCTTC